Described below is a single TCR beta chain sequence and its context. Its antigen remains unidentified. This specimen comes from a study of T cells expressing NK-cell markers. Study-wide results and caveats: Several of the donors also had these clonotypes leading their CD3+CD56-NKG2C+ fraction. NKG2C+ dominant clonotype frequencies in five to seven donors were roughly 1.0-7.0% of CD8+ T cells.

This CDR3 comprises 12 residues. Germline-derived CDR1 and CDR2 are SEHNR and FQNEAQ (reference sequence). For TCR beta, cDNA was produced by 5'RACE template switching with UMIs. TCRdb reprocessed the 5' RACE reads; each CDR3 protein has one entry and no DNA is given. The listing records 350,000 to 500,000 distinct CDR3 sequences. This TCR came from a woman aged 18 to 75 in good health. The rearrangement joins TRBV7-9 to TRBJ1-5. The specimen was blood T cells: a sorted CD56 or NKG2C T cell subset, CD4+ or CD8+ T cells, or bulk PBMC T cells (not recorded which). CDR3 in amino acids: CASSLANQPQHF.